This is a list of T cell receptor beta chains from one sample in a study of blood T cell repertoires in COVID-19. Assay used: immunoSEQ multiplex PCR; TCRdb lists only in-frame clones, some missing. The repertoire holds over 250,000 clones, with around 88% as singletons. Source material: PBMCs or T cells enriched from blood (not recorded which). These receptors were taken from a man aged 35-49 years who had recovered from COVID-19. CDR3s include the opening cysteine and the closing phenylalanine or tryptophan. Fields, in order: V gene, J gene, clone size, D gene, CDR3 length, CDR3 protein, CDR3 DNA. The D gene is left open where the match is weak. The size of a clone is reported for some rows only, either as once, few or many, or as a class for expanded clones.

>TRBV7-6|TRBJ2-2|.|.|16
CASSYDRPERTGELFF
TGTGCCAGCAGCTACGACAGGCCCGAAAGGACCGGGGAGCTGTTTTTT
>TRBV10-3|TRBJ1-2|.|TRBD1|13
CAIRGQFIGGYTF
TGTGCCATCAGGGGACAGTTTATTGGTGGCTACACCTTC
>TRBV4-2|TRBJ1-3|few|.|15
CASSQTDISGNTIYF
TGTGCCAGCAGCCAAACAGACATCTCTGGAAACACCATATATTTT
>TRBV6-5|TRBJ2-3|.|.|12
CASSRTEDTQYF
TGTGCCAGCAGTCGGACAGAAGATACGCAGTATTTT
>TRBV7-2|TRBJ2-3|once|.|16
CASSRRQAPSTDTQYF
TGTGCCAGCAGTCGTCGACAGGCTCCTAGCACAGATACGCAGTATTTT
>TRBV27|TRBJ1-1|.|TRBD1|13
CASSWGQGRRAFF
TGTGCCAGCAGTTGGGGACAGGGGAGGCGAGCTTTCTTT
>TRBV6-5|TRBJ2-7|.|TRBD1|14
CASTPGQGIYEQYF
TGTGCCAGCACCCCGGGACAGGGGATTTACGAGCAGTACTTC
>TRBV9|TRBJ2-4|.|.|14
CASSDTGGENIQYF
TGTGCCAGCAGCGATACAGGAGGGGAAAACATTCAGTACTTC
>TRBV3-1/TRBV3-2|TRBJ2-1|once|TRBD2|15
CASSPRTSGYNEQFF
TGTGCCAGCAGCCCGCGGACTAGCGGCTACAATGAGCAGTTCTTC
>TRBV11-2|TRBJ1-6|.|TRBD1|15
CASSLRGLGYSPLHF
TGTGCCAGCAGCCTCAGGGGGCTGGGGTATTCACCCCTCCACTTT
>TRBV18|TRBJ1-2|.|TRBD1|16
CASSPSRDRVGYGYTF
TGTGCCAGCTCACCCTCACGGGACAGGGTCGGCTATGGCTACACCTTC
>TRBV2|TRBJ1-2|.|TRBD1|13
CASRLRGLGGYTF
TGTGCCAGCCGACTCAGGGGGCTGGGTGGCTACACCTTC